This entry lists 26 T cell receptor beta chains sequenced from one sample in a study of T-cell memory formation after mild COVID-19. TCRdb itself ran the 5' RACE reads through MiXCR, one entry per CDR3 protein. The sample lists 180,000 or so distinct CDR3 sequences; 11% were seen once. Sequencing was done on a sample of PBMCs or a T cell subset sorted from them (not recorded which). The receptors originated from a man younger than 35 who had mild COVID-19 (a few samples of this study predate the infection). Cell type and time point are not known.

The table lists this clonotype with a few counts. The chain carries TRBV19 and TRBJ2-1; a weak D match, TRBD2 (5 bases). Looked up from germline, CDR1 is LNHDA and CDR2 is SQIVND (reference sequence). This CDR3 has 13 amino acids. Trimming left V 3 bases short and J 5 bases short, with 8 bases between. CDR3 in amino acids: CASSIGLHNEQFF. As DNA, the CDR3 is TGTGCCAGTAGTATCGGACTCCACAATGAGCAGTTCTTC. Full variable domain (remainder filled in from reference TRBV19 and TRBJ2-1): DGGITQSPKYLFRKEGQNVTLSCEQNLNHDAMYWYRQDPGQGLRLIYYSQIVNDFQKGDIAEGYSVSREKKESFPLTVTSAQKNPTAFYLCASSIGLHNEQFFGPGTRLTVL.

The V and J genes are TRBV2 and TRBJ2-3, with 9 positions matching TRBD2. The J segment lost 2 bases and the V segment lost 4 bases, leaving 7 bases of the junction unmatched. Germline CDR1 reads SNHLY; CDR2 reads FYNNEI. The CDR3 extends over 16 amino acids. The CDR3, as DNA: TGTGCCAGCAGTGCTAGCGGGGTCTTTCCCACAGATACGCAGTATTTT. Encoded protein: CASSASGVFPTDTQYF.

This clonotype was detected only a few times. The J gene is TRBJ1-1, the V gene TRBV4-2, with a possible D match to TRBD1 (6 bases). Per the germline V gene, CDR1 is LGHNA and CDR2 is YNFKEQ. The CDR3 is 16 amino acids. V lost 0 bases and J 6 bases, leaving 17 bases between the germline ends. CDR3 sequence (DNA): TGTGCCAGCAGCCAAGACCGGGGCAGGGGAGGGTCTGAAGCTTTCTTT. The encoded protein is CASSQDRGRGGSEAFF.

In nucleotides, the CDR3 is TGCAGCGTTGAGACAGGTGGCTATGGCTACACCTTC. Translating gives CSVETGGYGYTF. The chain is built from TRBV29-1 and TRBJ1-2; perhaps TRBD1 as D (6 bases). CDR1 is SQVTM, CDR2 ANQGSEA, per germline. The CDR3 is 12 amino acids. V lost 3 bases to trimming and J lost 4 bases, with 9 bases between them.

This clonotype was seen more than once but under ten times. The genes are TRBV7-2 and TRBJ2-5; 7 positions match TRBD2. This CDR3 is built from 15 residues. Germline V lookup: CDR1 SGHTA, CDR2 FQGNSA. The J segment lost 4 bases and the V segment lost 3 bases, leaving 8 bases of the junction unmatched. CDR3 nucleotides: TGTGCCAGCAGCTTCGTACGGACTAGGGCAGAGACCCAGTACTTC. This gives the protein CASSFVRTRAETQYF.

This clonotype has a handful of counts. The CDR3 reads CASSPPGGLNQPQHF. The CDR3 coding sequence is TGTGCCAGCTCACCCCCGGGGGGTCTCAATCAGCCCCAGCATTTT. The rearrangement uses TRBV18 and TRBJ1-5; perhaps TRBD1 as D (5 bases). The germline V and J ends were trimmed by 3 bases and 3 bases, with 12 bases remaining between them. CDR1 KGHSH and CDR2 LQKENI come from the germline V gene. The length of the CDR3 is 15 residues. The variable domain in full, completed from reference TRBV18 and TRBJ1-5, reads NAGVMQNPRHLVRRRGQEARLRCSPMKGHSHVYWYRQLPEEGLKFMVYLQKENIIDESGMPKERFSAEFPKEGPSILRIQQVVRGDSAAYFCASSPPGGLNQPQHFGDGTRLSIL.

This clonotype was picked up a small number of times. The chain carries TRBV3-1 and TRBJ1-5; TRBD1 aligns across 9 bases. V was pared by 1 base and J by 1 base, with 2 bases of the junction left unmatched. The germline V gene has CDR1 LGHDT and CDR2 YNNKEL (reference sequence). This CDR3 spans 16 amino acids. The CDR3 spells CASSQGTGESNQPQHF. CDR3 DNA sequence: TGTGCCAGCAGCCAAGGGACAGGGGAAAGCAATCAGCCCCAGCATTTT.

There are a few counts of this clonotype. The chain uses TRBV4-3 and TRBJ2-1; perhaps TRBD2 as D (6 bases). Germline V CDR1 and CDR2: LGHNA, YSLEER. The germline V and J ends were trimmed by 2 bases and 0 bases, with 11 bases remaining between them. The CDR3 sequence is 16 residues long. CDR3: CASSQTLGSSYNEQFF. The CDR3 nucleotides are TGCGCCAGCAGCCAAACCCTCGGGAGCTCCTACAATGAGCAGTTCTTC.

The V and J genes are TRBV7-9 and TRBJ1-6; 9 bases match TRBD1. The CDR3 spans 15 residues. Germline values: CDR1 SEHNR, CDR2 FQNEAQ (reference sequence). Trimming removed 5 bases from V and 7 bases from J; junction bases left unmatched: 6. The CDR3 DNA follows: TGTGCCAGCAGCCCCGGGACAGGGCGCAATTCACCCCTCCACTTT. Amino acids: CASSPGTGRNSPLHF.

This clonotype came up a few times. V and J are TRBV4-2 and TRBJ1-2; D uncertain. V gave up 0 bases and J gave up 8 bases, with 10 bases separating them. CDR3 length: 13 residues. CDR1 is LGHNA and CDR2 is YNFKEQ in the germline V gene. Here the CDR3 reads CASSQDPGGGYTF. The CDR3 DNA reads TGTGCCAGCAGCCAAGATCCGGGTGGCGGCTACACCTTC.

V gene TRBV5-6 combines with J gene TRBJ2-1; maybe TRBD1 (5 bases). The germline gives CDR1 SGHDT, CDR2 YYEEEE. Trimming left V 4 bases short and J 5 bases short, with 16 bases between. The CDR3 spans 15 residues. CDR3 residues: CASSGVRTRDNEQFF. CDR3 sequence (DNA): TGTGCCAGCAGCGGGGTGAGGACAAGAGACAATGAGCAGTTCTTC.

The V gene is TRBV5-1, the J gene TRBJ2-3; a possible D gene is TRBD1 (5 bases). The length of the CDR3 is 14 residues. Germline CDR1 reads SGHRS; CDR2 reads YFSETQ. Between the trimmed V and J ends, which lost 7 bases and 6 bases, there was a span of 18 bases. CDR3 amino acids: CASSLGHSVDTQYF. The CDR3 nucleotides are TGCGCCAGCTCTCTTGGACACTCAGTTGATACGCAGTATTTT.

The sample holds a few counts of this clonotype. The chain combines TRBV5-6 with TRBJ2-3; perhaps TRBD1 as D (5 bases). V was shortened by 0 bases and J by 2 bases, with 13 bases between the two germline ends. The germline V gene has CDR1 SGHDT and CDR2 YYEEEE. The CDR3 totals 16 residues. The DNA of the CDR3 is TGTGCCAGCAGCTTGGTCCCAGGGTATATCACAGATACGCAGTATTTT. Translated: CASSLVPGYITDTQYF.

The rearrangement links TRBV7-2 to TRBJ2-1; 8 bases fit TRBD2. The V gene's germline CDR1 is SGHTA and CDR2 FQGNSA. V lost 3 bases and J lost 5; bases outside the gene matches: 9. The CDR3 contains 16 residues. The CDR3 sequence: CASSLGSGESHNEQFF. The CDR3 DNA is TGTGCCAGCAGCTTGGGTAGCGGGGAGTCACACAATGAGCAGTTCTTC.

This clonotype was seen at least ten times. The chain uses TRBV7-9 and TRBJ2-3; D is possibly TRBD2 (6 bases). Germline V CDR1 and CDR2: SEHNR, FQNEAQ (reference sequence). Trimming stripped 0 bases from V and 6 bases from J, with 13 bases between. This CDR3 has 15 residues. The CDR3 here is CASSLAGRNRDTQYF. DNA of the CDR3: TGTGCCAGCAGCTTAGCGGGGAGGAATAGGGATACGCAGTATTTT. Looking up the rest from reference TRBV7-9 and TRBJ2-3 gives the full variable domain: DTGVSQNPRHKITKRGQNVTFRCDPISEHNRLYWYRQTLGQGPEFLTYFQNEAQLEKSRLLSDRFSAERPKGSFSTLEIQRTEQGDSAMYLCASSLAGRNRDTQYFGPGTRLTVL.

This clonotype appeared a few times. The chain has TRBV20-1 and TRBJ2-5; 14 nucleotides line up with TRBD2. V lost 0 bases and J lost 5; bases outside the gene matches: 2. Germline V gene sequence: CDR1 DFQATT, CDR2 SNEGSKA (reference sequence). The CDR3 sequence is 15 residues long. The CDR3 DNA is TGCAGTGCTAGAGATCGGACTAGCGGGGGGGAGACCCAGTACTTC. As protein: CSARDRTSGGETQYF.

The chain has TRBV5-4 and TRBJ2-5; 9 nucleotides match TRBD1. V shed 6 bases, J shed 4 bases, and the junction held 7 bases outside the gene matches. CDR1 SGHNT and CDR2 YYREEE come from the germline V gene (reference sequence). CDR3 length equals 14 residues. CDR3 sequence (DNA): TGTGCCAGCACCAAACAGGGGGCGGGAGAGACCCAGTACTTC. It yields the protein CASTKQGAGETQYF.

This chain connects TRBV7-2 to TRBJ2-1; a weak D match, TRBD2 (6 bases). The V gene's germline CDR1 is SGHTA and CDR2 FQGNSA. This CDR3 comprises 16 residues. V lost 8 bases, J lost 5 bases, and 22 bases lay in between. The CDR3 protein is CASSSRGGATNNEQFF. CDR3 DNA sequence: TGTGCCAGCTCATCTCGTGGCGGGGCCACTAACAATGAGCAGTTCTTC.

Only a few counts were recorded for this clonotype. The rearrangement uses TRBV2 and TRBJ1-2; TRBD1 matches at 12 bases. Trimming at V came to 7 bases and at J to 8 bases, leaving 11 bases not matched to a gene. Per the germline V gene, CDR1 is SNHLY and CDR2 is FYNNEI. The length of the CDR3 is 15 residues. CDR3 bases: TGTGCCAGCACCTTCTCCGGGACAGGGGGCTGGGGCTACACCTTC. This sequence encodes CASTFSGTGGWGYTF.

This clonotype has just a few counts. The chain has TRBV5-1 and TRBJ2-1; 10 bases are shared with TRBD1. The length of the CDR3 is 16 residues. Germline V gives CDR1 SGHRS, CDR2 YFSETQ. The V segment lost 1 base and the J segment 9 bases; nucleotides outside the gene matches: 10. CDR3 bases: TGCGCCAGCAGCTTGAGTGCGGGACAGGGGCTGGGTGAGCAGTTCTTC. This translates into CASSLSAGQGLGEQFF.

For the CDR3, the DNA is TGTGCCAGCAGCGTAGTAGCGGGGGGGAAAGAGACCCAGTACTTC. This gives the protein CASSVVAGGKETQYF. This chain links TRBV9 with TRBJ2-5; TRBD2 agrees at 11 bases. This CDR3 spans 15 amino acids. With V trimmed by 0 bases and J by 3 bases, 1 base remained unmatched. Germline CDR1 SGDLS, CDR2 YYNGEE.

This clonotype has ten or more counts. The genes are TRBV27 and TRBJ2-3; TRBD2 matches 11 bases. The CDR3 length is 20 residues. After removal of 3 bases from V and 3 bases from J, the junction contained 17 bases not matched to a gene. Germline V lookup: CDR1 MNHEY, CDR2 SMNVEV (reference sequence). Written as DNA, the CDR3 is TGTGCCAGCAGTTTCCGGATGATGACTAGCGGGATTTTGAGTACAGATACGCAGTATTTT. Its translation is CASSFRMMTSGILSTDTQYF.

The chain has TRBV7-9 and TRBJ1-6, with TRBD1 identical over 7 bases. This CDR3 is built from 15 residues. Germline CDR1 reads SEHNR; CDR2 reads FQNEAQ (reference sequence). V lost 5 bases and J lost 6; bases outside the gene matches: 7. CDR3 bases: TGTGCCAGCAGCCCCCGACAGGGTCCTAATTCACCCCTCCACTTT. Amino acid sequence: CASSPRQGPNSPLHF.

For the CDR3, the DNA is TGTGCCAGCAGCCCTAGGGAGACTAGCACAGATACGCAGTATTTT. It codes for CASSPRETSTDTQYF. This chain connects TRBV7-2 to TRBJ2-3, with TRBD2 as a possible D gene (5 bases). Germline-derived CDR1 and CDR2 are SGHTA and FQGNSA. The V end was cut by 5 bases, the J end by 0 bases, with 12 bases between. CDR3 length equals 15 residues.

This clonotype has a handful of counts. The rearrangement joins TRBV20-1 to TRBJ2-1, with TRBD2 matching 9 bases. CDR1 is DFQATT, CDR2 SNEGSKA, per germline (reference sequence). V lost 6 bases and J lost 6; bases outside the gene matches: 6. This CDR3 has 13 residues. The DNA for the CDR3 is TGCAGTGCGAGGAGCGGGGGGCGCAATGAGCAGTTCTTC. Its translation: CSARSGGRNEQFF.

With respect to this clonotype: This sequence may be a read error, since a much larger clone differs from it by one base. This likely comes from a read error, as the CDR3 has no conserved phenylalanine or tryptophan at its end. No DNA is shown, since the ends of the CDR3 on it are uncertain; the CDR3 is the one TCRdb lists. The chain uses TRBV21-1 and TRBJ2-5. TRBV21-1 is recorded as a pseudogene. Counting both end residues, the CDR3 totals 13 amino acids. CDR3 amino acids: CASSKARSETQYL.